This T cell receptor beta chain was captured in a study of blood T cells in healthy people across ages (dated by TCRdb to about 2015). Study-wide context: In model experiments, template switching captured roughly one uniquely barcoded TCR beta cDNA molecule for every two T cells. To track age-related changes in TCR beta repertoire diversity, the study relied on deep sequencing normalized with unique cDNA molecular identifiers. Four age groups were formed from the donors: young (average approximately 15 years), middle-aged (just under 40), aged (62) and long-lived (82). To avoid experimental bias, donors of different ages were randomly spread across the sequencing lanes. Using the same blood draw, the study looked at two additional independent replicas of 1 million unique cDNA reads for two donors, one aged 18 to 30 and the other aged 80 or older.

The roughly 42 donors, aged about 6 to 95 years, were systemically healthy Caucasian individuals from Russia. Each donor gave roughly 9.5 milliliters of peripheral blood, collected into EDTA-treated Vacutainer tubes. PBMCs were isolated by Ficoll-Paque density-gradient centrifugation, with at least 6.5 million obtained per sample. Total RNA, at least 6 micrograms per sample, was extracted from PBMCs with Trizol reagent. Naive CD45RAhigh/CD27high T cell percentages were measured by flow cytometry on a PBMC aliquot from every donor. V and J lose 3 bases and 11 bases, and a span of 19 bases separates them. CDR1 and CDR2, per the germline V gene, are ENHRY and SYGVKD. Counted from cysteine to phenylalanine, this CDR3 has 14 amino acids. CDR3 DNA is the only sequence kept; it has 42 bases, read in frame from the first base. Summary of the overall study and its limitations: The long-lived group showed more naive CD4+ T cells, fewer expanded clones and increased TCR diversity than the aged group, suggesting age selection. As age increased, observed TCR beta diversity per million T cells dropped in a roughly linear way, and a significant reduction was already evident by age 40. Bulk unsorted PBMC profiling prevented conclusive comparison of naive and antigen-experienced compartments. Total diversity estimates from one million sequenced T cells were considered lower bounds and underestimates. Observed TCR beta diversity correlated strongly with the percentage of naive T cells measured by flow cytometry. Because the CMV infection status of the donors was unknown, age-related changes in expanded clonotypes may potentially have been confounded.

Receptor libraries were prepared by 5' RACE. The data were produced on an Illumina HiSeq 2500. The second PCR ran for roughly 7 to 12 cycles and used a J-beta primer mix along with a sample-barcoded 5' primer. A unique molecular identifier was introduced onto each TCR beta cDNA molecule by a template-switch 5' adaptor carrying 12 random nucleotides. Each sample yielded at least 2.5 million CDR3-containing paired-end reads. All of the RNA was converted into first-strand cDNA using the Mint cDNA synthesis kit, with a TRBC-specific oligonucleotide serving as the primer. After uracil-DNA glycosylase treatment, a first 18-cycle PCR used universal primers M1SS and BC2_uni_R on all cDNA. In the original analysis: For normalization, 1 million high-quality reads were randomly selected from each sample, with every read carrying a distinct molecular identifier. Instead of being binned into consensus sequences, reads with shared molecular identifiers were discarded. MiTCR, with a Q25 quality threshold and the strictest error-elimination algorithm, was used for CDR3 identification, clonotype clustering and error correction. Lower-bound total TCR beta diversity was estimated with a nonparametric unseen species model using Euler transformation. TCRdb reprocessed the public reads (quality trimming at Q25 with fastp, clone calling with MiXCR) and kept in-frame beta chains. Every entry covers one CDR3 protein and lists the most common genes and DNA from its rows. TCRdb, not the authors, supplied the V and J calls. In all, the sample holds about 800,000 distinct CDR3 sequences, and 55% to 70% of those were seen once. Of the sample, about 20% falls within the top ten clones.

As for this clonotype: Its recognized antigen is unknown. The record has no base qualities; no much larger clone is one base away.

Sequenced material: blood. The V and J segments used are TRBV10-3 and TRBJ2-5, with a tentative D gene TRBD2 over 5 matching bases. The TCR originated in a man younger than 45 in good health. DNA sequence: TGTGCCATCAGTGAAAGGGTCCGGGGAAATGAGCAGTACTTC. Translated, this is CAISERVRGNEQYF.